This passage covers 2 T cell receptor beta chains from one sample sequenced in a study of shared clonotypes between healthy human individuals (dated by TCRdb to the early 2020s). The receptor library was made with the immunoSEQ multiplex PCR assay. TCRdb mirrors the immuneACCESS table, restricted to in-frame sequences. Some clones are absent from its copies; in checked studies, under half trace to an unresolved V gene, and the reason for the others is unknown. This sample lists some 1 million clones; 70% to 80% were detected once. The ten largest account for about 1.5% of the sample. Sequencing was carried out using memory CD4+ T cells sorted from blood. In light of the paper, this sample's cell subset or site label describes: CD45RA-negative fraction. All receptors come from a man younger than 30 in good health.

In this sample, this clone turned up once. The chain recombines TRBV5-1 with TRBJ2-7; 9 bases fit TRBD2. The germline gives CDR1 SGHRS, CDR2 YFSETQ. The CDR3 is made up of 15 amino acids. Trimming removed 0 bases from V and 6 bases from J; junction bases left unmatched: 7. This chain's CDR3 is CASSLGAGGFSEQYF. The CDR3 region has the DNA TGCGCCAGCAGCTTGGGAGCGGGAGGCTTTAGCGAGCAGTACTTC. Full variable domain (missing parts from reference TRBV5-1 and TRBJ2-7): KAGVTQTPRYLIKTRGQQVTLSCSPISGHRSVSWYQQTPGQGLQFLFEYFSETQRNKGNFPGRFSGRQFSNSRSEMNVSTLELGDSALYLCASSLGAGGFSEQYFGPGTRLTVT.

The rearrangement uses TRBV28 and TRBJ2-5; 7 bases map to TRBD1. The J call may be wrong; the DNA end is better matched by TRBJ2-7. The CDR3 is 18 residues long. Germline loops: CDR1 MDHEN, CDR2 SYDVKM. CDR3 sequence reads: CASSPVVYGRGTPYEQYF. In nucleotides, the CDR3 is TGTGCCAGCAGTCCGGTGGTTTATGGCAGGGGGACCCCCTACGAGCAGTACTTC.